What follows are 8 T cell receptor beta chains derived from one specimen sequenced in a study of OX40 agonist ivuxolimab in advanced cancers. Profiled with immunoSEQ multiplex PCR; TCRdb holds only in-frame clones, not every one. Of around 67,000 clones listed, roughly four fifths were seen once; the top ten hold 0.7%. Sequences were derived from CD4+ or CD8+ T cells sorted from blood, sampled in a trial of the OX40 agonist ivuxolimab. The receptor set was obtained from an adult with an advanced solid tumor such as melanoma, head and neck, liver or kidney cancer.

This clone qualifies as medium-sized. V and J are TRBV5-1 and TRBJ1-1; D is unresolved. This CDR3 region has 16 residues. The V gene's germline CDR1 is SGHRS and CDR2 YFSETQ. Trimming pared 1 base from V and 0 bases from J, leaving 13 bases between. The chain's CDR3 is CASSLSLGSMNTEAFF. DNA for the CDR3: TGCGCCAGCAGCTTGAGTCTGGGCTCCATGAACACTGAAGCTTTCTTT.

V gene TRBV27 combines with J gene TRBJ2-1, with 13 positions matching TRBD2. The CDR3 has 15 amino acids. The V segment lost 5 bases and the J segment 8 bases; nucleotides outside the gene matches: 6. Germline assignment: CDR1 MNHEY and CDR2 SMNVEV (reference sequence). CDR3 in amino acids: CASSPRTSGSHEQFF. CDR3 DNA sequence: TGTGCCAGCAGTCCGCGGACTAGCGGGAGTCATGAGCAGTTCTTC.

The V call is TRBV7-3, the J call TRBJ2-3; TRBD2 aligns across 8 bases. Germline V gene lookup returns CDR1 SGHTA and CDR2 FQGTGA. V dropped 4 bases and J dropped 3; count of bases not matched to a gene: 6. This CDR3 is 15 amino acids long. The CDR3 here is CASSSRGGQTDTQYF. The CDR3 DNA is TGTGCCAGCAGCTCCCGGGGGGGGCAGACAGATACGCAGTATTTT.

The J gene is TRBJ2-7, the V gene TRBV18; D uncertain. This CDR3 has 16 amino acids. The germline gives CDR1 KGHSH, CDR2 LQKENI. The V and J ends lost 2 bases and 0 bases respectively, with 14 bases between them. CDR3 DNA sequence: TGTGCCAGCTCACCAATGGGCGGAAAAAGCTCCTACGAGCAGTACTTC. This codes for CASSPMGGKSSYEQYF.

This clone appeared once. The DNA of the CDR3 is TGTGCCAGCAGCTCCACCCGGACTTATGCCTTACAAGAAGCTTTCTTT. Protein sequence: CASSSTRTYALQEAFF. V gene TRBV7-3 combines with J gene TRBJ1-1; D gene uncertain. The CDR3 consists of 16 residues. Trimming cost V 4 bases and J 8 bases, with 23 bases left between them. CDR1 SGHTA and CDR2 FQGTGA come from the germline V gene.

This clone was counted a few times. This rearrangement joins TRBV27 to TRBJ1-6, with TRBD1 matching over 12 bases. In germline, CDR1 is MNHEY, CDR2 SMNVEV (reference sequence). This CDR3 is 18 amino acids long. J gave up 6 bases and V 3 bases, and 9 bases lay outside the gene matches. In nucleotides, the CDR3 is TGTGCCAGCAGTTTCGGGACAGGGGGCGCATTTTCTAATTCACCCCTCCACTTT. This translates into CASSFGTGGAFSNSPLHF.

The CDR3 sequence: CASSVPPYNEQFF. The CDR3 bases are TGTGCCAGCAGTGTTCCTCCCTACAATGAGCAGTTCTTC. V gene TRBV25-1 combines with J gene TRBJ2-1; D uncertain. The germline V gene encodes CDR1 MGHDK and CDR2 SYGVNS. Trimming shortened V by 4 bases and J by 2 bases, and 6 bases separated the two germline ends. The CDR3 loop spans 13 amino acids. Full variable domain (rest looked up from reference TRBV25-1 and TRBJ2-1): EADIYQTPRYLVIGTGKKITLECSQTMGHDKMYWYQQDPGMELHLIHYSYGVNSTEKGDLSSESTVSRIRTEHFPLTLESARPSHTSQYLCASSVPPYNEQFFGPGTRLTVL.

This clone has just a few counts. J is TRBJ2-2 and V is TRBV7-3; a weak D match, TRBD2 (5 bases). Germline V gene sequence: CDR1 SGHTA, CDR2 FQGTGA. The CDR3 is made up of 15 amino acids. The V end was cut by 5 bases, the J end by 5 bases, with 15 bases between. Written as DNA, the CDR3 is TGTGCCAGCAGCCCGGCCGGACTCGGAACCGGGGAGCTGTTTTTT. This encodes CASSPAGLGTGELFF.